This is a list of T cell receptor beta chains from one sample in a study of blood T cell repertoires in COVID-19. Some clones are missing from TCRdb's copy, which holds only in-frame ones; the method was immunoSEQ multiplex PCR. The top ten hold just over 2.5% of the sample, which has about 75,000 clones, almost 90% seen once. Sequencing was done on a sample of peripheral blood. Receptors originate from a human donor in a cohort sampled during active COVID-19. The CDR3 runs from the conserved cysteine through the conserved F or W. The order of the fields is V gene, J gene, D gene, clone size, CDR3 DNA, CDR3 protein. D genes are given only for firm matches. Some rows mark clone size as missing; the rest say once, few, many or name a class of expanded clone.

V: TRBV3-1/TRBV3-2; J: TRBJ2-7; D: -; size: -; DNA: TGTGCCAGCAGCCCCTCGGACTGGTACGAGCAGTACTTC; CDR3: CASSPSDWYEQYF
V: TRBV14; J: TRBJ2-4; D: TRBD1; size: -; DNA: TGTGCCAGCGGACTAGGGACAGGGCGGGACATTCAGTACTTC; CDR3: CASGLGTGRDIQYF
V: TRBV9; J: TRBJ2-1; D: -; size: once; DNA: TGTGCCAGCAGCGTAGTCGAGGCGGGCAATGAGCAGTTCTTC; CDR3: CASSVVEAGNEQFF
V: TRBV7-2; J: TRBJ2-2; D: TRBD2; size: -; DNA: TGTGCCAGCAGCTTAAATAGCGGGATTCGCACCGGGGAGCTGTTTTTT; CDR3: CASSLNSGIRTGELFF
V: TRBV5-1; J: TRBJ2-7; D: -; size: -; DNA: TGCGCCAGCAGCTTTTGGGGCAGAACCTACGAGCAGTACTTC; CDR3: CASSFWGRTYEQYF
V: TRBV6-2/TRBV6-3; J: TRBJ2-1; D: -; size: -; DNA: TGTGCCAGCAGTTCCGGGTACAATGAGCAGTTCTTC; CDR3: CASSSGYNEQFF
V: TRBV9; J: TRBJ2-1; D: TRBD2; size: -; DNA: TGTGCCAGCAGCCCTAGCGGGAGCTCCTACAATGAGCAGTTCTTC; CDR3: CASSPSGSSYNEQFF
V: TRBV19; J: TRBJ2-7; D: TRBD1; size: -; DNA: TGTGCCAGTAAATTGAGACAGGGGCTGGAGCAGTACTTC; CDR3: CASKLRQGLEQYF
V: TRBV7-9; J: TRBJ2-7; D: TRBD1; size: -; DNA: TGTGCCAGCAGCTTTCAGGGGGTAGTGCACGAGCAGTACTTC; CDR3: CASSFQGVVHEQYF
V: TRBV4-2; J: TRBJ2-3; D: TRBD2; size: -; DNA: TGTGCCAGCAGCCAATCCTCGGGACGGGGGGGCGTAATAGATACGCAGTATTTT; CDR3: CASSQSSGRGGVIDTQYF
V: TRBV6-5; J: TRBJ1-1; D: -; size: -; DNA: TGTGCCAGCAGTCCCGGACAGTCGAACACTGAAGCTTTCTTT; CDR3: CASSPGQSNTEAFF
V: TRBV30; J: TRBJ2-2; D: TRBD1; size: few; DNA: TGTGCCTGGAGGAAAAGGCAGGGGGCAACCACCGGGGAGCTGTTTTTT; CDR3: CAWRKRQGATTGELFF
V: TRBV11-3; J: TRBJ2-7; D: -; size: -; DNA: TGTGCCAGCAGCTTAGATGACAGCTACGAGCAGTACTTC; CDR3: CASSLDDSYEQYF
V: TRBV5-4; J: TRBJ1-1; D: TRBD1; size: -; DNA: TGTGCCAGCAGCTTGGCTACAGGGGCAAACACTGAAGCTTTCTTT; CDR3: CASSLATGANTEAFF
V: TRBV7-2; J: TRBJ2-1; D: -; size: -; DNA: TGTGCCAGCAGCTACCAAAGGGGTCGAATGGGTAATGAGCAGTTCTTC; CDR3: CASSYQRGRMGNEQFF
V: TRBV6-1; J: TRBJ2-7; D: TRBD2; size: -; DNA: TGTGCCAGCAGTGGACTAGCGGACTCCTACGAGCAGTACTTC; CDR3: CASSGLADSYEQYF
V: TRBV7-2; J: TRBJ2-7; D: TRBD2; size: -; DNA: TGTGCCAGCAGCCTTCGAGCCCGGACTAGCGGGACCTCCTACGAGCAGTACTTC; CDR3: CASSLRARTSGTSYEQYF
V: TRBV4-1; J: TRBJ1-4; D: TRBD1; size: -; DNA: TGCGCCAGCAGCCAAGCGGGACAGCCTAATGAAAAACTGTTTTTT; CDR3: CASSQAGQPNEKLFF
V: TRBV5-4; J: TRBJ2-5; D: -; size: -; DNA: TGTGCCAGCAGCTTGGGGGGCGCCCAAGAGACCCAGTACTTC; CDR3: CASSLGGAQETQYF
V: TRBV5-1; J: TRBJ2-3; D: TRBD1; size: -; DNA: TGCGCCAGCAGCTTGGGACAGGGAGCAGATACGCAGTATTTT; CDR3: CASSLGQGADTQYF
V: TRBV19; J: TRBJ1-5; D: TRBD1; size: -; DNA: TGTGCCAGTAGTCCAAGGACAGGAACGGGTCAGCCCCAGCATTTT; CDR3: CASSPRTGTGQPQHF
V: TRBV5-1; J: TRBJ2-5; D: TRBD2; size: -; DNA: TGCTCAAGCAAGAGAGCGGGAAACGAAGAGACCCAGTACTTC; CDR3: CSSKRAGNEETQYF
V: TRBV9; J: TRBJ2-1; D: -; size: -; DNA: TGTGCCAGCAGCAGAGTCGAGACTCCTATTTACAATGAGCAGTTCTTC; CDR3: CASSRVETPIYNEQFF
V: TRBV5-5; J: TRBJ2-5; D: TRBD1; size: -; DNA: TGTGCCAGCAGCTTGGATAGTGCCGGCTACAGGGGCGAGACCCAGTACTTC; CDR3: CASSLDSAGYRGETQYF
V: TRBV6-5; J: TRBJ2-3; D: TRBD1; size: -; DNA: TGTGCCAGCGGGACAGTTCCTAGCACAGATACGCAGTATTTT; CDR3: CASGTVPSTDTQYF
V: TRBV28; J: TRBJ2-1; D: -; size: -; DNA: TGTGCCAGCAGTTCCCACAGGGTATCGGCCTACAATGAGCAGTTCTTC; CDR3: CASSSHRVSAYNEQFF
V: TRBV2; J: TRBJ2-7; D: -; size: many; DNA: TGTGCCACGGAGGGTGTTGGATACGAGCAGTACTTC; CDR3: CATEGVGYEQYF
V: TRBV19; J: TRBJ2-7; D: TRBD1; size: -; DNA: TGTGCCAGTAGTATCCCGGGACAGGACTACGAGCAGTACTTC; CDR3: CASSIPGQDYEQYF
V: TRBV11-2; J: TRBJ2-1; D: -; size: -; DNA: TGTGCCAGCAGCTTAGTCCATAGCTCCTACAATGAGCAGTTCTTC; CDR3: CASSLVHSSYNEQFF
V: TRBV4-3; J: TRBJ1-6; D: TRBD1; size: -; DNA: TGCGCCAGCAGCCAAAGGGGACAGGGGGGTTCACCCCTCCACTTT; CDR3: CASSQRGQGGSPLHF
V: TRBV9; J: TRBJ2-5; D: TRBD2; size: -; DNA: TGTGCCAGCAGCGTATTGGCTAGCGGGGGGGCGAGTGAGACCCAGTACTTC; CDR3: CASSVLASGGASETQYF
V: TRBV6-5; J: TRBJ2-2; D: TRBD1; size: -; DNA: TGTGCCAGCAGTAGAGGGGACAGGGGCACCGGGGAGCTGTTTTTT; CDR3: CASSRGDRGTGELFF
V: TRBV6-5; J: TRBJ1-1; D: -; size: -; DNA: TGTGCCAGCAGTTACCGGGGGGCGAACACTGAAGCTTTCTTT; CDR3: CASSYRGANTEAFF
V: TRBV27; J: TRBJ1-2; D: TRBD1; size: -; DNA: TGTGCCAGCAGTTTCTCGCGGACAGGGATTAACTATGGCTACACCTTC; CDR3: CASSFSRTGINYGYTF
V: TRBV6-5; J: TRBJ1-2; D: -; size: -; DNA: TGTGCCAGCAGTTATGGCAGGGGTAACTATGGCTACACCTTC; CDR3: CASSYGRGNYGYTF
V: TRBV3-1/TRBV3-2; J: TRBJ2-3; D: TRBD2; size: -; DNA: TGTGCCAGCAGCCAAATAGCGGGGGTCACAGATACGCAGTATTTT; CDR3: CASSQIAGVTDTQYF
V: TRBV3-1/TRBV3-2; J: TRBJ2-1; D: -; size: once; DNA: TGTGCCAGCAGCCGCACAGGCCAGGGGCAGTTCTTC; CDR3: CASSRTGQGQFF
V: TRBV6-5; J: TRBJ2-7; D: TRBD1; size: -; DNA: TGTGCCAGCGGTCGTCGGGACAGGATTTACGAGCAGTACTTC; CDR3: CASGRRDRIYEQYF
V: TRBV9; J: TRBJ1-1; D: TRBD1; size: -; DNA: TGTGCCAGCAGCGTAGAAGGTCAGGGGGTCACTGAAGCTTTCTTT; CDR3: CASSVEGQGVTEAFF